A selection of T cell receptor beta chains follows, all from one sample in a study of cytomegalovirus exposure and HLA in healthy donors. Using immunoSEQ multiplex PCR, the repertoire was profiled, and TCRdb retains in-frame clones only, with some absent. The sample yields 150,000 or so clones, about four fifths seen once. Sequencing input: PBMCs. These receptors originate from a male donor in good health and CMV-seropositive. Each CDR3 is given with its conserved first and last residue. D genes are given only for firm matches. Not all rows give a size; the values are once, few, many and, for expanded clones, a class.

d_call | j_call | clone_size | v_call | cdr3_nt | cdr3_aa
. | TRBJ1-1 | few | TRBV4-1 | TGCGCCAGCAGCCAAGATTCCCAGGGAGGTGGGAACACTGAAGCTTTCTTT | CASSQDSQGGGNTEAFF
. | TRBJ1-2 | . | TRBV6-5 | TGTGCCAGCAGCAGGGGTCAGCAGTATAACTATGGCTACACCTTC | CASSRGQQYNYGYTF
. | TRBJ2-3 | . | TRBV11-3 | TGTGCCAGCAGCTTAGCGTTTTTGACAGATACGCAGTATTTT | CASSLAFLTDTQYF
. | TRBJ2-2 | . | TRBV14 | TGTGCCAGCAGCCGCACACGAGCGTTGGGCGGGGAGCTGTTTTTT | CASSRTRALGGELFF
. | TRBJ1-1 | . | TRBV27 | TGTGCCAGCAGAGACCCGGGACAAACAGATGAAGCTTTCTTT | CASRDPGQTDEAFF
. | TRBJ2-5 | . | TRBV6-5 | TGTGCCAGCAGAGCGCCGGCGGAGACCCAGTACTTC | CASRAPAETQYF
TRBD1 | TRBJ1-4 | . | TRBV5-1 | TGCGCCAGCAGCACCGGGACAGGCGGGAATGAAAAACTGTTTTTT | CASSTGTGGNEKLFF
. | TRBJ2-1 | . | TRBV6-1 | TGTGCCAGCAGTGAACAGGCCTACAATGAGCAGTTCTTC | CASSEQAYNEQFF
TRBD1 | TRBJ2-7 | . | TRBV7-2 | TGTGCCAGCAGCACGATGGGGACAGTTTACGAGCAGTACTTC | CASSTMGTVYEQYF
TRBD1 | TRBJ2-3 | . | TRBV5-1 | TGCGCCAGCAGCTCGGGACAGAACACAGATACGCAGTATTTT | CASSSGQNTDTQYF
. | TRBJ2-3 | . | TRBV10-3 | TGTGCCATCAGGGGACTCACTAGCACAGATACGCAGTATTTT | CAIRGLTSTDTQYF
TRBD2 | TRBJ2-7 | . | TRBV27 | TGTGCCAGCAGTCCTAGCGGGAGGGTCCACGAGCAGTACTTC | CASSPSGRVHEQYF
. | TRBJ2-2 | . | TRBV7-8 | TGTGCCAGCAGCTTGGACAGCGCGAACACCGGGGAGCTGTTTTTT | CASSLDSANTGELFF
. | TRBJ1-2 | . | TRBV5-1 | TGCGCCAGCAGCCAACAACTGGGGGCGGGTGGCTACACCTTC | CASSQQLGAGGYTF
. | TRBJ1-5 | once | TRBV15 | TGTGCCACCAGCATCCGTTCGGGGCCCCAGCATTTT | CATSIRSGPQHF